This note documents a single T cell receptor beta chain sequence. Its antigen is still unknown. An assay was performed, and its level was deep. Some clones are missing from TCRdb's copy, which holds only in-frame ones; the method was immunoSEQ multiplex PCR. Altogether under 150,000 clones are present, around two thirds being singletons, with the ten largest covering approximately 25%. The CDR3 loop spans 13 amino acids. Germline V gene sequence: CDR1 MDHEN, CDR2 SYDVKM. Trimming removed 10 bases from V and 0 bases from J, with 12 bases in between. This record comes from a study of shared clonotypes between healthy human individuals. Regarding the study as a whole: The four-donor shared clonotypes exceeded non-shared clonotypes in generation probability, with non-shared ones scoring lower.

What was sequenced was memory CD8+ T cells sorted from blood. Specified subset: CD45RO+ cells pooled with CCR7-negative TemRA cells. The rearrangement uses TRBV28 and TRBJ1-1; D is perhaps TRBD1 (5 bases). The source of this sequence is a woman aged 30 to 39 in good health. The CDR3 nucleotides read TGTGCCACCGGGACGGCAATGAACACTGAAGCTTTCTTT. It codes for CATGTAMNTEAFF.